A few counts support the clone carrying this T cell receptor beta chain. What it recognizes is unknown. This record belongs to a study of CD8 T cells in Susac syndrome. Study observations and caveats: Acknowledgment was made by the study that its TCR sequencing and HLA analysis involved a relatively small number of individuals.

Reverse transcription of 0.5 to 1 ug RNA used random hexamers. TCR beta CDR3 was amplified by immunoSEQ multiplex PCR. This amplification extended across 54 Vbeta and 13 Jbeta segments. One entry per CDR3 protein, called by TCRdb with MiXCR from the immunoSEQ multiplex PCR reads. The sample lists a few hundred thousand distinct CDR3 sequences, 75% to 90% occurring once. CD8+ and CD4+ blood T cells underwent TCR beta sequencing. TEMRA cells were enriched by FACS, while CD8+ and CD4+ T cells were obtained through a negative isolation that was performed magnetically. V lost 2 bases and J 3 bases, leaving 5 bases between the germline ends. This CDR3 contains 13 residues. Germline CDR1 is SNHLY and CDR2 is FYNNEI.

The TCR sequence derives from a human donor with multiple sclerosis. The chain is built from TRBV2 and TRBJ2-1; D is uncertain. The sample taken for sequencing was CD8+ T cells from PBMCs. The CDR3 sequence is CASSESVYNEQFF. DNA of the CDR3: TGTGCCAGCAGTGAATCTGTCTACAATGAGCAGTTCTTC.